These 18 T cell receptor beta chains were sequenced from one sample in a study of post-analysis software for immune sequencing data. Unique molecular identifiers had been added to the TCR beta cDNA libraries. TCRdb recomputed calls from the PCR reads with MiXCR, one row per CDR3 protein. Of under 900,000 distinct CDR3 sequences listed, approximately 53% were seen once; the top ten hold 4.6%. Overall study results and limits: The five TRBV segments detected at higher frequency in patients than in controls included TRBV5-6, TRBV5-1 and TRBV20-1.

These TCRs are of unknown antigen specificity. Sequencing input: blood. These receptors were taken from a girl aged 5-17 years with multiple sclerosis.

The chain employs TRBV5-6 and TRBJ2-1; weak D call: TRBD2 (6 bases). With 4 bases removed from V and 10 bases from J, the gap between germline ends came to 15 bases. The CDR3 totals 13 residues. Germline CDR1 reads SGHDT; CDR2 reads YYEEEE. The DNA for the CDR3 is TGTGCCAGCAGCCGCGGGACCTCAAGCGAGCAGTTCTTC. This encodes CASSRGTSSEQFF.

This clonotype was observed a handful of times. The V and J genes are TRBV10-1 and TRBJ2-1, with D perhaps matching TRBD1 (5 bases). This CDR3 is built from 17 residues. V was clipped by 0 bases and J by 8 bases, with 20 bases between them. Per the germline V gene, CDR1 is WNHNN and CDR2 is SYGVQD (reference sequence). The DNA of the CDR3 is TGCGCCAGCAGTGAGTCCCTACTACGTGACAGTGGGGATGAGCAGTTCTTC. It codes for CASSESLLRDSGDEQFF.

The chain recombines TRBV5-1 with TRBJ2-1; D not certain. CDR3 length: 13 amino acids. The germline V and J ends were trimmed by 4 bases and 8 bases, with 13 bases remaining between them. CDR1 is SGHRS, CDR2 YFSETQ, per germline. The CDR3 bases are TGCGCCAGCAGCCGGGCGCTGATGGATGAGCAGTTCTTC. It is translated as CASSRALMDEQFF.

V usage is TRBV25-1 and J usage is TRBJ2-5; TRBD1 matches 7 bases. TRBJ2-7 explains the end of the DNA better; the J call may be wrong. CDR3 length: 14 residues. The germline V gene has CDR1 MGHDK and CDR2 SYGVNS. The CDR3: CASSETGQNYEQYF. The CDR3 DNA is TGTGCCAGCAGTGAAACGGGACAGAACTACGAGCAGTACTTC.

This chain links TRBV20-1 with TRBJ2-1; 12 bases map to TRBD2. There are 17 residues in the CDR3. With V trimmed by 3 bases and J by 8 bases, 14 bases remained unmatched. CDR1 is DFQATT and CDR2 is SNEGSKA in the germline V gene (reference sequence). CDR3 bases: TGCAGTGCTAGGGCGATCCTGGGACTAGCGGGCGGGCATGAGCAGTTCTTC. Protein sequence: CSARAILGLAGGHEQFF.

V usage is TRBV11-2 and J usage is TRBJ2-7; possibly TRBD1 for D (5 bases). The V gene lost 4 bases and the J gene lost 9 bases, with 16 bases spanning the gap. Germline loops: CDR1 SGHAT, CDR2 FQNNGV. The CDR3 has 13 amino acids. In DNA, the CDR3 is TGTGCCAGCAGCTCCCAACAGGACCTCGGGCAGTACTTC. Its translation: CASSSQQDLGQYF.

This chain links TRBV20-1 with TRBJ2-1, with 11 nucleotides matching TRBD1. This CDR3 region has 15 residues. J was trimmed by 6 bases and V by 5 bases; bases with no gene match: 9. The V gene's germline CDR1 is DFQATT and CDR2 SNEGSKA (reference sequence). CDR3 in DNA: TGCAGTGCTTTACGTTGGGGACAGGGGGTCAATGAGCAGTTCTTC. Its protein product is CSALRWGQGVNEQFF.

The chain carries TRBV7-3 and TRBJ1-2; 7 bases match TRBD1. Germline CDR1 is SGHTA and CDR2 is FQGTGA. The CDR3 sequence is 15 residues long. The V segment lost 5 bases and the J segment 2 bases; nucleotides outside the gene matches: 8. The CDR3, as DNA: TGTGCCAGCAGCCTTGAAGGGGGCCCGAACTATGGCTACACCTTC. This translates into CASSLEGGPNYGYTF.

J is TRBJ1-2 and V is TRBV25-1, with 8 nucleotides matching TRBD1. V lost 3 bases, J lost 8 bases, and 5 bases stayed unmatched. Germline-derived CDR1 and CDR2 are MGHDK and SYGVNS. The CDR3 runs 13 residues. The CDR3 coding sequence is TGTGCCAGCAGTGATTACAGGGGGTTAGGCTACACCTTC. It specifies CASSDYRGLGYTF.

The chain employs TRBV4-1 and TRBJ2-7; D remains ambiguous. CDR3 length: 14 residues. Germline V gene data show CDR1 as MGHRA and CDR2 as YSYEKL. Trimming took off 6 bases at V and 1 base at J, with 13 bases between the two ends. The CDR3 DNA sequence: TGCGCCAGCAGGAGCACTGATTCGTCCTACGAGCAGTACTTC. Translating gives CASRSTDSSYEQYF.

This clonotype showed up just a few times. The rearrangement uses TRBV4-1 and TRBJ1-1; weak D call: TRBD1 (5 bases). Trimming cost V 0 bases and J 0 bases, with 20 bases left between them. From germline, CDR1 is MGHRA and CDR2 YSYEKL. The CDR3 is made up of 19 amino acids. The CDR3 reads CASSQDPETGDVMNTEAFF. CDR3 DNA: TGCGCCAGCAGCCAAGATCCAGAGACGGGGGATGTAATGAACACTGAAGCTTTCTTT.

There are a few counts of this clonotype. The rearrangement joins TRBV12-3 or TRBV12-4 to TRBJ2-7, with D possibly matching TRBD1 (6 bases). The CDR3 has 12 amino acids. Trimming left V 6 bases short and J 6 bases short, with 12 bases between. The chain's CDR3 is CASSKTGGEQYF. CDR3 in DNA: TGTGCCAGCAGCAAGACAGGTGGCGAGCAGTACTTC.

This clonotype was recorded only once. J is TRBJ1-4 and V is TRBV2; D may be TRBD1 (6 bases). This CDR3 has 11 residues. Germline V gene lookup returns CDR1 SNHLY and CDR2 FYNNEI. Trimming took off 6 bases at V and 12 bases at J, with 11 bases between the two ends. CDR3 sequence: CASSPDRQLFF. DNA for the CDR3: TGTGCCAGCAGCCCCGACAGGCAACTGTTTTTT. The variable domain in full, with the rest retrieved from reference TRBV2 and TRBJ1-4, is EPEVTQTPSHQVTQMGQEVILRCVPISNHLYFYWYRQILGQKVEFLVSFYNNEISEKSEIFDDQFSVERPDGSNFTLKIRSTKLEDSAMYFCASSPDRQLFFGSGTQLSVL.

This clonotype was observed once. The V gene is TRBV20-1, the J gene TRBJ2-1; TRBD2 agrees at 10 bases. This CDR3 has 15 residues. V lost 3 bases and J lost 4; bases outside the gene matches: 6. Germline lookup yields CDR1 DFQATT and CDR2 SNEGSKA (reference sequence). The CDR3 here is CSASRTSGGYNEQFF. CDR3 nucleotides: TGCAGTGCTAGTAGGACTAGCGGTGGTTACAATGAGCAGTTCTTC.

The chain is built from TRBV7-3 and TRBJ2-1, with a weak D call TRBD2 (6 bases). The J call is in doubt because the DNA end fits TRBJ2-7 better. The CDR3 length is 13 residues. Germline-derived CDR1 and CDR2 are SGHTA and FQGTGA. CDR3 amino acids: CASSFTTRDEQYF. In nucleotides, the CDR3 is TGTGCCAGCAGCTTCACGACTAGGGACGAGCAGTACTTC.

The chain has TRBV13 and TRBJ2-5; TRBD2 might be the D (6 bases). The DNA end favors TRBJ2-7, so the J call may be wrong. The CDR3 spans 14 residues. Germline lookup yields CDR1 PRHDT and CDR2 FYEKMQ (reference sequence). The CDR3 reads CASSLGAGRYEQYF. In DNA, the CDR3 is TGTGCCAGCAGCTTAGGGGCGGGACGTTACGAGCAGTACTTC.

The chain links TRBV5-1 to TRBJ2-1, with 9 bases aligning to TRBD2. Per the germline V gene, CDR1 is SGHRS and CDR2 is YFSETQ. With 2 bases clipped from V and 0 bases from J, the junction kept 3 bases outside the gene matches. The CDR3 covers 16 residues. CDR3 nucleotides: TGCGCCAGCAGCTTAGGACTAGCGCCCTCCTACAATGAGCAGTTCTTC. Residues: CASSLGLAPSYNEQFF.

CDR3 in DNA: TGCGCCAGCAGCTTGGCACCGCTTAGCACAGATACGCAGTATTTT. Translation: CASSLAPLSTDTQYF. V usage is TRBV5-1 and J usage is TRBJ2-3; D uncertain. The CDR3 totals 15 residues. Germline-derived CDR1 and CDR2 are SGHRS and YFSETQ. The V end lost 0 bases, the J end lost 0 bases, and 8 bases lay between the germline ends.